The 29 T cell receptor beta chains in this list originate from one sample, sequenced in a study of shared clonotypes between healthy human individuals. The assay was immunoSEQ multiplex PCR, and TCRdb's table has in-frame clones only and misses some. The profile shows some 95,000 clones, over 60% of them singletons. The specimen was memory CD8+ T cells sorted from blood. The sample's subset: CD45RO+ cells pooled with CCR7-negative TemRA cells. These receptor sequences come from a man aged 30-40 years in good health.

This rearrangement joins TRBV19 to TRBJ1-1, with 7 nucleotides matching TRBD1. Germline V gene lookup returns CDR1 LNHDA and CDR2 SQIVND (reference sequence). The trim removed 6 bases at V and 7 bases at J, leaving 11 bases unmatched. The CDR3 is 14 residues long. The chain's CDR3 is CASRRQGLGDEAFF. DNA of the CDR3: TGTGCCAGTAGGAGACAGGGATTGGGCGATGAAGCTTTCTTT.

This clone was recorded once. The rearrangement links TRBV14 to TRBJ2-2, with 7 positions matching TRBD2. CDR3 length: 16 residues. With 1 base clipped from V and 3 bases from J, the junction kept 5 bases outside the gene matches. Per the germline V gene, CDR1 is SGHDN and CDR2 is FVKESK. The CDR3 loop reads CASSQVGREYTGELFF. Written as DNA, the CDR3 is TGTGCCAGCAGCCAAGTAGGGCGGGAGTACACCGGGGAGCTGTTTTTT.

This clone was seen more than once but under ten times. V and J are TRBV2 and TRBJ2-7; D is perhaps TRBD1 (6 bases). Germline V gene data show CDR1 as SNHLY and CDR2 as FYNNEI. The V gene lost 7 bases and the J gene lost 2 bases, with 18 bases spanning the gap. The CDR3 totals 15 residues. The CDR3 bases are TGTGCCAGCATCGACGGGACATCGCTCGCCTACGAGCAGTACTTC. Protein: CASIDGTSLAYEQYF.

The chain has TRBV2 and TRBJ2-5; 10 bases align to TRBD1. The J segment lost 5 bases and the V segment lost 6 bases, leaving 6 bases of the junction unmatched. The CDR3 runs 14 residues. Germline lookup yields CDR1 SNHLY and CDR2 FYNNEI. The CDR3 nucleotides read TGTGCCAGCAGCCCTGGGACAGGGGCGGAGACCCAGTACTTC. Residues: CASSPGTGAETQYF.

Regarding this clone: One junction end does not reproduce the germline sequence, and a read error may be involved. The rearrangement joins TRBV11-1 to TRBJ2-7; 10 bases are shared with TRBD1. Germline V gives CDR1 SGHAT, CDR2 FQDESV (reference sequence). The CDR3 is 13 amino acids. The CDR3 loop reads CASSFGPLGTGEF. Here the CDR3 DNA reads TGTGCCAGCAGCTTCGGACCCCTCGGGACAGGGGAGTTC.

The J gene is TRBJ2-1, the V gene TRBV7-3; tentatively, D is TRBD1 (6 bases). From germline, CDR1 is SGHTA and CDR2 FQGTGA. The V and J ends lost 6 bases and 6 bases respectively, with 24 bases between them. The CDR3 extends over 17 amino acids. CDR3 sequence reads: CASSGFTAGANVNEQFF. The CDR3 nucleotides read TGTGCCAGCAGTGGATTTACCGCAGGGGCAAACGTCAATGAGCAGTTCTTC.

The V gene is TRBV29-1, the J gene TRBJ2-2; D is ambiguous. V was pared by 3 bases and J by 2 bases, with 7 bases between. Germline lookup yields CDR1 SQVTM and CDR2 ANQGSEA. CDR3 size: 13 residues. This CDR3 reads CSVDVGNTGELFF. The CDR3 DNA reads TGCAGCGTTGATGTCGGAAACACCGGGGAGCTGTTTTTT.

This chain uses TRBV7-6 with TRBJ1-3, with TRBD1 as a possible D gene (5 bases). V lost 1 base and J 4 bases, leaving 8 bases between the germline ends. Looked up from germline, CDR1 is SGHVS and CDR2 is FNYEAQ. The CDR3 has 14 residues. The CDR3 DNA is TGTGCCAGCAGCTTAGGGGGGAACGGAAACACCATATATTTT. This encodes CASSLGGNGNTIYF.

The V call is TRBV6-1, the J call TRBJ2-7; 8 bases are a match to TRBD2. The CDR3 loop spans 13 amino acids. Germline V CDR1 and CDR2: MNHNS, SASEGT. V shed 5 bases and J 5 bases; nucleotides not matched to a gene: 5. The CDR3 nucleotides are TGTGCCAGCAGTAGCGGGAGAGCCAACGAGCAGTACTTC. Amino acids: CASSSGRANEQYF.

The chain couples TRBV6-6 to TRBJ1-1, with 8 bases fitting TRBD1. The CDR3 is 14 amino acids. V lost 5 bases and J lost 3; bases outside the gene matches: 5. Germline CDR1 is MNHNY and CDR2 is SVGAGI (reference sequence). CDR3 sequence reads: CASSVQGVHTEAFF. Here the CDR3 DNA reads TGTGCCAGCAGTGTACAGGGGGTCCACACTGAAGCTTTCTTT.

This chain joins TRBV11-2 and TRBJ1-3; the D is unclear. Between the trimmed V and J ends, which lost 1 base and 0 bases, there was a span of 4 bases. Germline-derived CDR1 and CDR2 are SGHAT and FQNNGV. The CDR3 is 14 amino acids. The CDR3 region is CASSLGSSGNTIYF. The CDR3 bases are TGTGCCAGCAGCTTAGGCAGCTCTGGAAACACCATATATTTT.

The rearrangement joins TRBV6-4 to TRBJ2-2; unclear D gene. The CDR3 has 13 amino acids. CDR1 MRHNA and CDR2 SNTAGT come from the germline V gene. Trimming left V 6 bases short and J 1 base short, with 6 bases between. This chain's CDR3 is CASSPGNTGELFF. The DNA for the CDR3 is TGTGCCAGCAGCCCAGGGAACACCGGGGAGCTGTTTTTT.

The genes are TRBV18 and TRBJ2-7; D uncertain. The CDR3 has 13 residues. Germline V gives CDR1 KGHSH, CDR2 LQKENI. V gave up 3 bases and J gave up 6 bases, with 12 bases separating them. CDR3 DNA sequence: TGTGCCAGCTCACCCGTCGGAGTGGGCGAGCAGTACTTC. Amino acids: CASSPVGVGEQYF.

This clone was found once. The rearrangement uses TRBV4-1 and TRBJ2-1, with 11 bases fitting TRBD2. The CDR3 runs to 16 residues. V gave up 1 base and J gave up 4 bases; unmatched junction bases: 3. In germline, CDR1 is MGHRA, CDR2 YSYEKL. The CDR3 sequence: CASSQVSSGRYNEQFF. CDR3 DNA sequence: TGCGCCAGCAGCCAAGTATCTAGCGGGAGGTACAATGAGCAGTTCTTC.

This clone has just a few counts. The chain links TRBV9 to TRBJ1-3, with TRBD1 matching 8 bases. The junction had 3 bases not matched to a gene; V was cut back by 4 bases and J by 0 bases. The length of the CDR3 is 15 residues. Germline-derived CDR1 and CDR2 are SGDLS and YYNGEE. The CDR3 protein is CASSWTGTSGNTIYF. In DNA, the CDR3 is TGTGCCAGCAGCTGGACAGGGACCTCTGGAAACACCATATATTTT.

This clone was detected ten times or more. The chain links TRBV5-1 to TRBJ2-4; 8 bases align to TRBD1. The germline CDR1 and CDR2 sequences are SGHRS and YFSETQ. V trimming: 4 bases; J trimming: 8 bases; junction bases outside the gene matches: 2. This CDR3 region has 12 residues. This CDR3 is CASSRGQDIQYF. CDR3 DNA: TGCGCCAGCAGCAGGGGACAGGACATTCAGTACTTC.

This clone was counted a few times. The rearrangement uses TRBV6-4 and TRBJ2-2, with TRBD2 matching over 8 bases. Germline trimming cut 4 bases from V and 4 bases from J; bases unmatched to any gene: 2. Germline V CDR1 and CDR2: MRHNA, SNTAGT. This CDR3 is built from 14 residues. The CDR3 coding sequence is TGTGCCAGCAGTGCGGGAGGGCCCACCGGGGAGCTGTTTTTT. This sequence encodes CASSAGGPTGELFF.

This clone was seen once. J is TRBJ1-2 and V is TRBV5-4; 8 nucleotides match TRBD1. This CDR3 region has 16 residues. V shed 1 base and J 0 bases; nucleotides not matched to a gene: 5. Germline V lookup: CDR1 SGHNT, CDR2 YYREEE (reference sequence). CDR3 sequence (DNA): TGTGCCAGCAGCTTGAGGGCAGGGGGCACTAACTATGGCTACACCTTC. This sequence encodes CASSLRAGGTNYGYTF.

This clone was seen once. Just one base apart from a much larger clone, this may be a read error. V gene TRBV2 combines with J gene TRBJ2-7, with TRBD1 matching over 7 bases. Germline assignment: CDR1 SNHLY and CDR2 FYNNEI. The CDR3 is 14 amino acids. V shed 2 bases, J shed 0 bases, and the junction held 1 base outside the gene matches. The chain's CDR3 is CASSEWDSSYEQYF. For the CDR3, the DNA is TGTGCCAGCAGTGAATGGGACAGCTCCTACGAGCAGTACTTC. Using reference TRBV2 and TRBJ2-7 for the parts outside the CDR3, the full variable domain is EPEVTQTPSHQVTQMGQEVILRCVPISNHLYFYWYRQILGQKVEFLVSFYNNEISEKSEIFDDQFSVERPDGSNFTLKIRSTKLEDSAMYFCASSEWDSSYEQYFGPGTRLTVT.

This clone was found many times. The chain combines TRBV7-9 with TRBJ2-4; 7 positions agree with TRBD1. CDR3 length: 15 amino acids. The ends lost 5 bases at V and 7 bases at J; junction bases unmatched: 11. Germline CDR1 and CDR2: SEHNR and FQNEAQ (reference sequence). The CDR3 loop is CASSRTSGRGNIQYF. The CDR3, as DNA: TGTGCCAGCAGCCGGACGTCGGGCAGGGGGAACATTCAGTACTTC.

By its share, this clone is large. CDR3 sequence reads: CASSLLSGRADTGELFF. CDR3 in DNA: TGTGCCAGCAGCTTGCTTAGCGGGAGGGCCGACACCGGGGAGCTGTTTTTT. The V and J genes are TRBV5-6 and TRBJ2-2, with 11 positions matching TRBD2. Losses at the gene ends were 1 base for V and 3 bases for J; bases not matched to a gene: 5. CDR1 SGHDT and CDR2 YYEEEE come from the germline V gene. The CDR3 runs 17 residues.

A few counts support this clone. The chain carries TRBV7-9 and TRBJ2-5; 12 positions match TRBD2. The CDR3 extends over 15 amino acids. Germline values: CDR1 SEHNR, CDR2 FQNEAQ (reference sequence). The trim removed 3 bases at V and 5 bases at J, leaving 4 bases unmatched. The CDR3 bases are TGTGCCAGCAGCTTCCCGACTAGCGGGAGTGAGACCCAGTACTTC. Its translation is CASSFPTSGSETQYF.

The CDR3 region has the DNA TGTGCCAGCAGCCTGGACGGCTTTCCCTACGAGCAGTACTTC. This codes for CASSLDGFPYEQYF. The chain employs TRBV11-2 and TRBJ2-7, with D unclear. Per the germline V gene, CDR1 is SGHAT and CDR2 is FQNNGV. The CDR3 is made up of 14 amino acids. V gave up 5 bases and J gave up 2 bases, with 13 bases separating them.

This chain uses TRBV7-2 with TRBJ2-2; TRBD2 matches 11 bases. This CDR3 contains 15 residues. CDR1 and CDR2 from the germline V gene are SGHTA and FQGNSA. V shed 4 bases and J 7 bases; nucleotides not matched to a gene: 5. This CDR3 reads CASSYGGTSGGELFF. Here the CDR3 DNA reads TGTGCCAGCAGCTATGGCGGGACTAGCGGCGGGGAGCTGTTTTTT. The entire variable domain, with the rest obtained from reference TRBV7-2 and TRBJ2-2, is as follows: GAGVSQSPSNKVTEKGKDVELRCDPISGHTALYWYRQSLGQGLEFLIYFQGNSAPDKSGLPSDRFSAERTGGSVSTLTIQRTQQEDSAVYLCASSYGGTSGGELFFGEGSRLTVL.

The chain is built from TRBV27 and TRBJ2-2; D ambiguous. Germline V CDR1 and CDR2: MNHEY, SMNVEV (reference sequence). V lost 2 bases and J lost 1, with 8 bases in between. The CDR3 has 15 residues. This chain's CDR3 is CASSLGKQNTGELFF. The CDR3 DNA follows: TGTGCCAGCAGTTTAGGGAAGCAGAACACCGGGGAGCTGTTTTTT.

V gene TRBV25-1 combines with J gene TRBJ2-5; D unresolved. The germline V gene encodes CDR1 MGHDK and CDR2 SYGVNS. The CDR3 contains 14 residues. V lost 1 base and J lost 8, with 14 bases in between. CDR3 in DNA: TGTGCCAGCAGTGAATCGCCAGATAGAGAAACCCAGTACTTC. This encodes CASSESPDRETQYF.

The chain joins TRBV5-6 to TRBJ2-1; 7 bases agree with TRBD2. The CDR3 is 15 residues long. J lost 5 bases, V lost 3 bases, and 8 bases had no gene match. The germline V gene has CDR1 SGHDT and CDR2 YYEEEE. The CDR3 loop reads CASSYLRGGDNEQFF. CDR3 DNA: TGTGCCAGCAGCTACCTAAGGGGAGGGGACAATGAGCAGTTCTTC.

The J gene is TRBJ2-7, the V gene TRBV5-1; 8 bases line up with TRBD1. CDR3 length: 14 residues. Trimming took 3 bases from V and 7 from J; bases not matched to a gene: 9. Germline loops: CDR1 SGHRS, CDR2 YFSETQ. The CDR3 loop reads CASSSGGASGEQYF. The CDR3 nucleotides read TGCGCCAGCAGCTCAGGGGGCGCGTCGGGAGAGCAGTACTTC.

This clone was detected only a few times. The V gene is TRBV25-1, the J gene TRBJ1-4; a weak D match, TRBD1 (5 bases). Germline CDR1 reads MGHDK; CDR2 reads SYGVNS. The CDR3 spans 13 residues. Trimming took 9 bases from V and 8 from J, leaving 16 bases between them. The CDR3 is CASSPGTYEKLFF. Here the CDR3 DNA reads TGTGCCAGTAGTCCCGGGACGTACGAAAAACTGTTTTTT.